Each of the 5 T cell receptor beta chains below was sequenced from the same sample in a study of T-cell memory formation after mild COVID-19. MiXCR, applied by TCRdb to the 5' RACE reads, yields one record per CDR3 protein. The data hold about 190,000 distinct CDR3 sequences, with roughly 18% observed a single time. Input material: PBMCs or a T cell subset sorted from them (not recorded which). Receptors originate from an adult woman who had mild COVID-19 (a few samples of this study predate the infection). Cell type and time point are not known.

This chain links TRBV7-3 with TRBJ1-6; D gene ambiguous. CDR1 is SGHTA, CDR2 FQGTGA, per germline. Trimming left V 2 bases short and J 7 bases short, with 6 bases between. CDR3 length: 13 amino acids. The CDR3 here is CASSLHENSPLHF. DNA of the CDR3: TGTGCCAGCAGCTTACACGAGAATTCACCCCTCCACTTT.

The sample holds a few counts of this clonotype. The chain carries TRBV7-9 and TRBJ2-1; the D call may be TRBD1 or TRBD2 (6 bases each). CDR3 length equals 16 residues. Germline loops: CDR1 SEHNR, CDR2 FQNEAQ (reference sequence). Trimming pared 1 base from V and 3 bases from J, leaving 13 bases between. The CDR3 nucleotides read TGTGCCAGCAGCTTAGGGGGGGCCCTTCTCTACAATGAGCAGTTCTTC. Translating it yields CASSLGGALLYNEQFF.

The chain has TRBV7-9 and TRBJ1-2; TRBD1 aligns across 8 bases. Germline assignment: CDR1 SEHNR and CDR2 FQNEAQ (reference sequence). Losses at the gene ends were 6 bases for V and 6 bases for J; bases not matched to a gene: 6. The CDR3 consists of 13 residues. The CDR3 is CASSFRQGHGYTF. CDR3 nucleotides: TGTGCCAGCAGTTTCCGACAGGGGCATGGCTACACCTTC.

This clonotype showed up just a few times. The V and J genes are TRBV2 and TRBJ2-3; 7 nucleotides align to TRBD2. J was trimmed by 8 bases and V by 2 bases; bases with no gene match: 16. The CDR3 has 17 amino acids. Germline assignment: CDR1 SNHLY and CDR2 FYNNEI. CDR3 sequence (DNA): TGTGCCAGCAGTGAACGGCAGTTCGGGGCGGGGGATGGTACGCAGTATTTT. Encoded protein: CASSERQFGAGDGTQYF.

The chain links TRBV27 to TRBJ1-1, with D perhaps matching TRBD1 (6 bases). Germline V CDR1 and CDR2: MNHEY, SMNVEV (reference sequence). V dropped 6 bases and J dropped 5 bases, with 19 bases sitting between them. The CDR3 is 15 residues long. This CDR3 reads CASSNPGGRQTEAFF. CDR3 DNA: TGTGCCAGCAGCAACCCTGGGGGGCGTCAAACTGAAGCTTTCTTT.